This entry lists 21 T cell receptor beta chains sequenced from one sample in a study of T-cell memory formation after mild COVID-19. Via MiXCR, TCRdb re-called the 5' RACE reads, giving one row per CDR3 protein. The sample has some 130,000 distinct CDR3 sequences, 15% to 20% seen once. Sequenced input: PBMCs or a T cell subset sorted from them (not recorded which). These receptors were collected from an adult woman who had mild COVID-19 (a few samples of this study predate the infection). Cell type and time point are not known.

This clonotype was detected a few times. The chain links TRBV24-1 to TRBJ1-1, with D hard to call. Per germline, CDR1 KGHDR and CDR2 SFDVKD. Trimming pared 4 bases from V and 5 bases from J, leaving 10 bases between. This CDR3 has 13 amino acids. The CDR3: CATSESDRTEAFF. CDR3 DNA: TGTGCCACCAGTGAGTCCGATAGGACTGAAGCTTTCTTT.

V and J are TRBV12-3 or TRBV12-4 and TRBJ2-5, with D possibly being TRBD2 (6 bases). The CDR3 has 15 residues. The V end lost 6 bases, the J end lost 6 bases, and 20 bases lay between the germline ends. CDR3 sequence: CASSPGTGVWKTQYF. DNA of the CDR3: TGTGCCAGCAGCCCGGGGACTGGCGTTTGGAAGACCCAGTACTTC.

The genes are TRBV29-1 and TRBJ1-4; possible D gene TRBD1, 5 bases. The V end was cut by 6 bases, the J end by 5 bases, with 13 bases between. The V gene's germline CDR1 is SQVTM and CDR2 ANQGSEA. This CDR3 comprises 13 residues. The CDR3 DNA is TGCAGCGTGGCCGGGACCCCAAATGAAAAACTGTTTTTT. It translates to CSVAGTPNEKLFF.

This clonotype turned up a few times. This chain links TRBV27 with TRBJ2-3; the match to TRBD2 covers 16 bases. The J segment lost 4 bases and the V segment lost 6 bases, leaving 4 bases of the junction unmatched. This CDR3 region has 16 residues. The germline V gene has CDR1 MNHEY and CDR2 SMNVEV (reference sequence). CDR3 bases: TGTGCCAGCAGGGGACTAGCGGGAGGGCTGGCAGATACGCAGTATTTT. It translates to CASRGLAGGLADTQYF.

This clonotype was seen more than once but under ten times. V gene TRBV7-2 combines with J gene TRBJ2-3; D might be TRBD1 (6 bases). The CDR3 has 12 residues. Germline V gene data show CDR1 as SGHTA and CDR2 as FQGNSA. V lost 5 bases, J lost 8 bases, and 11 bases lay in between. In nucleotides, the CDR3 is TGTGCCAGCAGCACAGGGCTCCCTACGCAGTATTTT. This translates into CASSTGLPTQYF.

The gene calls are TRBV6-6 and TRBJ2-5; no clear D. Per the germline V gene, CDR1 is MNHNY and CDR2 is SVGAGI (reference sequence). The CDR3 spans 12 residues. V was pared by 10 bases and J by 5 bases, with 14 bases between. The DNA of the CDR3 is TGTGCCACTTCTTCCGGGCGGGAGACCCAGTACTTC. Translated, it gives CATSSGRETQYF.

The chain couples TRBV20-1 to TRBJ2-5; D remains unclear. The V end was cut by 7 bases, the J end by 3 bases, with 12 bases between. The CDR3 contains 12 residues. Germline values: CDR1 DFQATT, CDR2 SNEGSKA (reference sequence). CDR3 region: CSVQTRKETQYF. CDR3 DNA sequence: TGCAGTGTCCAGACTCGTAAAGAGACCCAGTACTTC.

This clonotype was counted only a few times. This chain links TRBV11-1 with TRBJ2-3; D unresolved. Between the trimmed V and J ends, which lost 1 base and 3 bases, there was a span of 8 bases. This CDR3 comprises 14 residues. The germline V gene encodes CDR1 SGHAT and CDR2 FQDESV (reference sequence). The CDR3 here is CASSLELATDTQYF. CDR3 nucleotide sequence: TGTGCCAGCAGCTTAGAGTTGGCAACAGATACGCAGTATTTT.

J is TRBJ2-5 and V is TRBV11-2; D not certain. Trimming shortened V by 8 bases and J by 4 bases, and 14 bases separated the two germline ends. CDR3 length: 13 amino acids. Germline V CDR1 and CDR2: SGHAT, FQNNGV. The CDR3 nucleotides are TGTGCCAGCGGACCTACAAATGCAGAGACCCAGTACTTC. It yields the protein CASGPTNAETQYF.

The chain couples TRBV19 to TRBJ1-2; 8 bases match TRBD1. The CDR3 runs 15 residues. V lost 6 bases to trimming and J lost 0 bases; unmatched junction nucleotides: 6. The germline V gene has CDR1 LNHDA and CDR2 SQIVND (reference sequence). In DNA, the CDR3 is TGTGCCAGTAGGCCCCGGGACAGGACTAACTATGGCTACACCTTC. Its translation: CASRPRDRTNYGYTF.

This clonotype was counted between two and nine times. V usage is TRBV11-2 and J usage is TRBJ2-1; D not resolved. V shed 3 bases and J shed 7 bases, with 10 bases lying between them. The CDR3 has 13 amino acids. Germline V gene sequence: CDR1 SGHAT, CDR2 FQNNGV. The CDR3 bases are TGTGCCAGCAGCTTTGAGTTAGAGAATGAGCAGTTCTTC. As protein: CASSFELENEQFF.

The chain is built from TRBV5-1 and TRBJ2-3; TRBD2 might be the D (5 bases). Trimming stripped 2 bases from V and 6 bases from J, with 16 bases between. The CDR3 covers 15 residues. Germline CDR1 reads SGHRS; CDR2 reads YFSETQ. CDR3 sequence: CASSFRGSNRDTQYF. CDR3 DNA sequence: TGCGCCAGCAGCTTCCGAGGGAGTAATAGGGATACGCAGTATTTT. The full variable domain, its missing parts supplied by reference TRBV5-1 and TRBJ2-3, is KAGVTQTPRYLIKTRGQQVTLSCSPISGHRSVSWYQQTPGQGLQFLFEYFSETQRNKGNFPGRFSGRQFSNSRSEMNVSTLELGDSALYLCASSFRGSNRDTQYFGPGTRLTVL.

V and J are TRBV5-1 and TRBJ2-1; D is uncertain. The ends were cut back, 5 bases at V and 5 bases at J, with 14 bases in the middle. The CDR3 is 14 residues long. CDR1 and CDR2 from the germline V gene are SGHRS and YFSETQ. The CDR3 loop is CASRAQTSNNEQFF. DNA for the CDR3: TGCGCCAGCAGGGCACAGACGTCAAACAATGAGCAGTTCTTC. The variable domain in full, with the rest retrieved from reference TRBV5-1 and TRBJ2-1, is KAGVTQTPRYLIKTRGQQVTLSCSPISGHRSVSWYQQTPGQGLQFLFEYFSETQRNKGNFPGRFSGRQFSNSRSEMNVSTLELGDSALYLCASRAQTSNNEQFFGPGTRLTVL.

A few counts support this clonotype. This sequence joins TRBV29-1 and TRBJ2-3, with 8 nucleotides matching TRBD2. Losses at the gene ends were 3 bases for V and 6 bases for J; bases not matched to a gene: 5. From germline, CDR1 is SQVTM and CDR2 ANQGSEA. The CDR3 has 13 amino acids. In DNA, the CDR3 is TGCAGCGTTGAGGGCGGGGGGCGTGATACGCAGTATTTT. Protein product: CSVEGGGRDTQYF.

This clonotype was observed a handful of times. The gene calls are TRBV5-5 and TRBJ2-3, with D possibly being TRBD1 (6 bases). Germline V gene data show CDR1 as SGHKS and CDR2 as YYEKEE (reference sequence). The CDR3 has 16 amino acids. V shed 1 base and J shed 0 bases, with 12 bases lying between them. CDR3 sequence: CASSLFNGGSTDTQYF. CDR3 DNA: TGTGCCAGCAGCTTGTTTAATGGGGGCAGCACAGATACGCAGTATTTT.

Relative to its sample, this clonotype is medium-sized. In DNA, the CDR3 is TGTGCCACCAGTGATCCGGACAGGGGACACCACAATGAGCAGTTCTTC. Amino acid sequence: CATSDPDRGHHNEQFF. The chain carries TRBV24-1 and TRBJ2-1; 9 bases are shared with TRBD1. CDR3 size: 16 residues. The junction had 7 bases not matched to a gene; V was cut back by 3 bases and J by 5 bases. Germline V gene data show CDR1 as KGHDR and CDR2 as SFDVKD.

This clonotype was observed a few times. This chain joins TRBV27 and TRBJ1-2; D unresolved. Trimming cost V 0 bases and J 3 bases, with 11 bases left between them. There are 15 residues in the CDR3. Per the germline V gene, CDR1 is MNHEY and CDR2 is SMNVEV (reference sequence). CDR3 amino acids: CASSLSGGRDYGYTF. The CDR3 region has the DNA TGTGCCAGCAGTTTATCCGGAGGTCGCGACTATGGCTACACCTTC.

The chain couples TRBV21-1 to TRBJ2-7; TRBD1, the D gene given by the table, was not confirmed from the DNA. TRBV21-1 corresponds to a pseudogene. This CDR3 region has 15 residues. The CDR3 protein is CASSKQGLRQVRKYF. CDR3 nucleotide sequence: TGTGCCAGCAGCAAACAAGGCCTTCGACAGGTTCGAAAGTACTTC.

This clonotype was observed a few times. The chain uses TRBV12-5 and TRBJ2-5; D might be TRBD2 (6 bases). Germline V gene lookup returns CDR1 LGHNT and CDR2 FRNRAP. Between the trimmed V and J ends, which lost 0 bases and 4 bases, there was a span of 21 bases. CDR3 length: 18 amino acids. This CDR3 reads CASGLVLSGAALGETQYF. CDR3 nucleotide sequence: TGTGCTAGTGGTTTGGTACTATCGGGAGCGGCCTTGGGAGAGACCCAGTACTTC.

This clonotype was seen a handful of times. The rearrangement joins TRBV5-4 to TRBJ2-5, with 9 bases fitting TRBD2. The length of the CDR3 is 14 residues. CDR1 and CDR2 from the germline V gene are SGHNT and YYREEE (reference sequence). The junction had 3 bases not matched to a gene; V was cut back by 4 bases and J by 2 bases. CDR3 coding DNA: TGTGCCAGCAGCATTGGACTAGCGCAAGAGACCCAGTACTTC. Residues: CASSIGLAQETQYF.

This clonotype was seen a few times. The chain combines TRBV7-3 with TRBJ2-3; 8 bases agree with TRBD1. The CDR3 is made up of 19 amino acids. Looked up from germline, CDR1 is SGHTA and CDR2 is FQGTGA. Germline trimming cut 5 bases from V and 0 bases from J; bases unmatched to any gene: 16. The CDR3 protein is CASSPKGSQGASSTDTQYF. The CDR3 coding sequence is TGTGCCAGCAGCCCCAAGGGATCCCAGGGGGCCTCTAGCACAGATACGCAGTATTTT.